The rows below give T cell receptor beta chains drawn from one sample of a study of cytomegalovirus exposure and HLA in healthy donors. Sequencing was performed with immunoSEQ multiplex PCR; in TCRdb, only in-frame clones are kept and a portion is missing. The sample records 150,000 to 200,000 clones, over 70% being singletons. Sequenced input: PBMCs. These receptor sequences come from a male donor in good health and CMV-seropositive. The CDR3 runs from the conserved cysteine through the conserved F or W. Fields, in order: V gene, J gene, clone size, D gene, CDR3 DNA, CDR3 protein. The D gene is left open where the match is weak. The size field is filled for only some rows; it gives once, few, many or a size class.

v_gene: TRBV7-9
j_gene: TRBJ2-7
abundance: -
d_gene: TRBD1
CDR3nt: TGTGCCAGCAGCCCCGGGACAGGGGTTGAGCAGTACTTC
CDR3aa: CASSPGTGVEQYF

v_gene: TRBV6-6
j_gene: TRBJ2-7
abundance: -
d_gene: TRBD2
CDR3nt: TGTGCCAGCAGTCTACCACCGGGACTAGGCACCTACGAGCAGTACTTC
CDR3aa: CASSLPPGLGTYEQYF

v_gene: TRBV14
j_gene: TRBJ1-1
abundance: -
d_gene: -
CDR3nt: TGTGCCAGCAGCCTCGTAGAGGGTACTGAAGCTTTCTTT
CDR3aa: CASSLVEGTEAFF

v_gene: TRBV18
j_gene: TRBJ2-5
abundance: -
d_gene: -
CDR3nt: TGTGCCAGCTCACCCAGTGCGGGGGAGACCCAGTACTTC
CDR3aa: CASSPSAGETQYF

v_gene: TRBV7-7
j_gene: TRBJ2-5
abundance: -
d_gene: -
CDR3nt: TGTGCTAGCAGCTTAGCCGCTCTTGGGGGCTCGTACCAAGAGACCCAGTACTTC
CDR3aa: CASSLAALGGSYQETQYF

v_gene: TRBV30
j_gene: TRBJ1-3
abundance: -
d_gene: -
CDR3nt: TGTGCCTGGAGTGCTACGGACAGCTCTGGAAACACCATATATTTT
CDR3aa: CAWSATDSSGNTIYF

v_gene: TRBV19
j_gene: TRBJ1-5
abundance: -
d_gene: TRBD1
CDR3nt: TGTGCCAGTACGTCGACAGGGGGCTTTAGCAATCAGCCCCAGCATTTT
CDR3aa: CASTSTGGFSNQPQHF

v_gene: TRBV6-4
j_gene: TRBJ2-7
abundance: -
d_gene: -
CDR3nt: TGTGCCAGCAGTGACTCCAGATTACCCCCAGGGGCTACGAGATTC
CDR3aa: CASSDSRLPPGATRF

v_gene: TRBV7-2
j_gene: TRBJ2-2
abundance: -
d_gene: -
CDR3nt: TGTGCCAGCAGCGACCGGGGGACCTACACCGGGGAGCTGTTTTTT
CDR3aa: CASSDRGTYTGELFF

v_gene: TRBV5-4
j_gene: TRBJ2-2
abundance: -
d_gene: TRBD1
CDR3nt: TGTGCCAGCTGGAGGACAGGGGAAAACACCGGGGAGCTGTTTTTT
CDR3aa: CASWRTGENTGELFF

v_gene: TRBV29-1
j_gene: TRBJ1-2
abundance: -
d_gene: -
CDR3nt: TGCAGCGCAGTCCAGGGAAGTTATGGCTACACCTTC
CDR3aa: CSAVQGSYGYTF

v_gene: TRBV5-6
j_gene: TRBJ2-3
abundance: -
d_gene: -
CDR3nt: TGTGCCAGCAGCCGTTTGATGCGGCAGTATTTT
CDR3aa: CASSRLMRQYF

v_gene: TRBV6-5
j_gene: TRBJ2-5
abundance: few
d_gene: -
CDR3nt: TGTGCCAGCAGCTCCACAACCGGAGGGGAGACCCAGTACTTC
CDR3aa: CASSSTTGGETQYF

v_gene: TRBV10-1
j_gene: TRBJ2-5
abundance: -
d_gene: -
CDR3nt: TGCGCCAGCAGCCCCGGGAGGGGGCTCCAAGAGACCCAGTACTTC
CDR3aa: CASSPGRGLQETQYF

v_gene: TRBV18
j_gene: TRBJ2-7
abundance: -
d_gene: -
CDR3nt: TGTGCCAGCTCACCACCGGTCAGCTACGAGCAGTACTTC
CDR3aa: CASSPPVSYEQYF

v_gene: TRBV6-5
j_gene: TRBJ2-7
abundance: -
d_gene: -
CDR3nt: TGTGCCAGCAGTTACCAGGCAGGCCCCTACGAGCAGTACTTC
CDR3aa: CASSYQAGPYEQYF

v_gene: TRBV13
j_gene: TRBJ1-1
abundance: few
d_gene: TRBD1
CDR3nt: TGTGCCAGCAGCTCGGACAGGGGCACTGAAGCTTTCTTT
CDR3aa: CASSSDRGTEAFF

v_gene: TRBV27
j_gene: TRBJ1-5
abundance: once
d_gene: -
CDR3nt: TGTGCCAGCAGTTCCCGGGGGTTAGGCAATCAGCCCCAGCATTTT
CDR3aa: CASSSRGLGNQPQHF

v_gene: TRBV5-6
j_gene: TRBJ2-7
abundance: -
d_gene: -
CDR3nt: TGTGCCAGCAGCTCGGGCGGTGGGGGCCGCACCTACGAGCAGTACTTC
CDR3aa: CASSSGGGGRTYEQYF

v_gene: TRBV27
j_gene: TRBJ2-2
abundance: -
d_gene: TRBD1
CDR3nt: TGTGCCAGCCAAGGACAGGGGCGCACCGGGGAGCTGTTTTTT
CDR3aa: CASQGQGRTGELFF

v_gene: TRBV5-1
j_gene: TRBJ1-4
abundance: -
d_gene: TRBD1
CDR3nt: TGCGCCAGCAGCTTGCCCGGGACAGGGAATGAAAAACTGTTTTTT
CDR3aa: CASSLPGTGNEKLFF

v_gene: TRBV5-1
j_gene: TRBJ1-6
abundance: -
d_gene: -
CDR3nt: TGCGCCAGCAGCTTGGCAGGGGCCCGTTATAATTCACCCCTCCACTTT
CDR3aa: CASSLAGARYNSPLHF

v_gene: TRBV2
j_gene: TRBJ1-5
abundance: -
d_gene: -
CDR3nt: TGTGCCAGCAGTGAAGTAGAGGACACCCGTTTCACGCCCCAGCATTTT
CDR3aa: CASSEVEDTRFTPQHF

v_gene: TRBV10-3
j_gene: TRBJ2-3
abundance: -
d_gene: TRBD2
CDR3nt: TGTGCCATCAGTCCGCGCCCAGCCCCGGGACTAGCGGGGGGGCCATCAGATACGCAGTATTTT
CDR3aa: CAISPRPAPGLAGGPSDTQYF

v_gene: TRBV25-1
j_gene: TRBJ1-2
abundance: -
d_gene: -
CDR3nt: TGTGCCAGCAGTGAAGAGCCGAGGGCTTATGGCTACACCTTC
CDR3aa: CASSEEPRAYGYTF

v_gene: TRBV15
j_gene: TRBJ2-7
abundance: -
d_gene: -
CDR3nt: TGTGCCACCATGAAAATAGGGGCGTACGAGCAGTACTTC
CDR3aa: CATMKIGAYEQYF

v_gene: TRBV9
j_gene: TRBJ1-4
abundance: -
d_gene: -
CDR3nt: TGTGCCAGCAGCACTCTCGAGGGGGTAGGTGAAAAACTGTTTTTT
CDR3aa: CASSTLEGVGEKLFF

v_gene: TRBV4-3
j_gene: TRBJ1-4
abundance: few
d_gene: -
CDR3nt: TGCGCCAGCAGCCAAGAAGGAGCTGCGGAGGAAAAACTGTTTTTT
CDR3aa: CASSQEGAAEEKLFF

v_gene: TRBV4-2
j_gene: TRBJ2-1
abundance: -
d_gene: -
CDR3nt: TGTGCCAGCAGCCAGGCCGGAGGCGGGTTAAGGGTGGACAATGAGCAGTTCTTC
CDR3aa: CASSQAGGGLRVDNEQFF

v_gene: TRBV13
j_gene: TRBJ2-5
abundance: -
d_gene: -
CDR3nt: TGTGCCAGCAGCTTATTCGTCAGGGAGACCCAGTACTTC
CDR3aa: CASSLFVRETQYF

v_gene: TRBV7-2
j_gene: TRBJ2-7
abundance: -
d_gene: -
CDR3nt: TGTGCCAGCAGCTTAGCGGGGGGGCGGTACGAGCAGTACTTC
CDR3aa: CASSLAGGRYEQYF

v_gene: TRBV5-4
j_gene: TRBJ2-1
abundance: -
d_gene: -
CDR3nt: TGTGCCAGCAGCTTGGCCACTTACAATGAGCAGTTCTTC
CDR3aa: CASSLATYNEQFF

v_gene: TRBV7-9
j_gene: TRBJ2-7
abundance: -
d_gene: -
CDR3nt: TGTGCCAGCAGCTTAGTAGGACAGACCTACGAGCAGTACTTC
CDR3aa: CASSLVGQTYEQYF

v_gene: TRBV2
j_gene: TRBJ1-2
abundance: -
d_gene: -
CDR3nt: TGTGCCAGCAGTGCACTGGGGGCGCGCGGCTACACCTTC
CDR3aa: CASSALGARGYTF

v_gene: TRBV9
j_gene: TRBJ2-2
abundance: once
d_gene: -
CDR3nt: TGTGCCAGCAGCGCATCCGGGGAGCTGTCTTTT
CDR3aa: CASSASGELSF

v_gene: TRBV2
j_gene: TRBJ2-2
abundance: -
d_gene: TRBD1
CDR3nt: TGTGCCAGCACGGCCGGGACAGGGAACACCGGGGAGCTGTTTTTT
CDR3aa: CASTAGTGNTGELFF

v_gene: TRBV28
j_gene: TRBJ1-6
abundance: -
d_gene: TRBD1
CDR3nt: TGTGCCAGCAGTGTCCACAGGGGCCACGACTCCTATAATTCACCCCTCCACTTT
CDR3aa: CASSVHRGHDSYNSPLHF

v_gene: TRBV9
j_gene: TRBJ1-2
abundance: -
d_gene: -
CDR3nt: TGTGCCAGCAGCGTAGGTGGGAGTTCTAACTATGGCTACACCTTC
CDR3aa: CASSVGGSSNYGYTF

v_gene: TRBV6-5
j_gene: TRBJ2-7
abundance: -
d_gene: -
CDR3nt: TGTGCCAGCAGTTACGTTAGAGGGGAGCAGTACTTC
CDR3aa: CASSYVRGEQYF

v_gene: TRBV5-4
j_gene: TRBJ1-1
abundance: -
d_gene: -
CDR3nt: TGTGCCAGCAGCAGAGGAAGGAACACTGAAGCTTTCTTT
CDR3aa: CASSRGRNTEAFF